The next 2 T cell receptor beta chains were all read from a single sample in a study of blood T cell repertoires in COVID-19. Here immunoSEQ multiplex PCR was the method, and the copy in TCRdb shows in-frame clones only, minus some. Among 130,000 or so clones listed, 84% were seen once. Sequences were obtained from peripheral blood. The source of these receptors is a human donor in a cohort sampled during active COVID-19.

This clone was counted a single time. This chain links TRBV7-6 with TRBJ1-1; D might be TRBD1 (5 bases). Trimming left V 1 base short and J 3 bases short, with 9 bases between. The CDR3 is 14 amino acids. Germline assignment: CDR1 SGHVS and CDR2 FNYEAQ. CDR3 sequence (DNA): TGTGCCAGCAGCTTAGGGGGCGGCTACACTGAAGCTTTCTTT. It is translated as CASSLGGGYTEAFF.

The chain joins TRBV28 to TRBJ2-7, with 12 bases identical to TRBD2. The V gene's germline CDR1 is MDHEN and CDR2 SYDVKM. The CDR3 runs to 15 residues. With V trimmed by 3 bases and J by 4 bases, 4 bases remained unmatched. The CDR3 DNA reads as TGTGCCAGCAGTTTGACTAGCGGGGGCTCTTACGAGCAGTACTTC. It yields the protein CASSLTSGGSYEQYF.